This T cell receptor (beta chain) was obtained from a study of blood T cell repertoires in COVID-19. Measured with immunoSEQ multiplex PCR; TCRdb has only the in-frame clones, and not every one. The sample has 200,000 to 250,000 clones; about 84% are singletons. In germline, CDR1 is PRHDT, CDR2 FYEKMQ (reference sequence). V dropped 5 bases and J dropped 9; count of bases not matched to a gene: 10. The CDR3 is 15 residues long. The chain combines TRBV13 with TRBJ1-6, with 7 bases aligning to TRBD1. This clonotype was obtained from a woman aged 50 to 60 who had recovered from COVID-19. The sequencing sample was made of PBMCs or T cells enriched from blood (not recorded which). The CDR3 nucleotides are TGTGCCAGCAGCACCACTAAAGGGGGCGTTTCACCCCTCCACTTT. This gives the protein CASSTTKGGVSPLHF.